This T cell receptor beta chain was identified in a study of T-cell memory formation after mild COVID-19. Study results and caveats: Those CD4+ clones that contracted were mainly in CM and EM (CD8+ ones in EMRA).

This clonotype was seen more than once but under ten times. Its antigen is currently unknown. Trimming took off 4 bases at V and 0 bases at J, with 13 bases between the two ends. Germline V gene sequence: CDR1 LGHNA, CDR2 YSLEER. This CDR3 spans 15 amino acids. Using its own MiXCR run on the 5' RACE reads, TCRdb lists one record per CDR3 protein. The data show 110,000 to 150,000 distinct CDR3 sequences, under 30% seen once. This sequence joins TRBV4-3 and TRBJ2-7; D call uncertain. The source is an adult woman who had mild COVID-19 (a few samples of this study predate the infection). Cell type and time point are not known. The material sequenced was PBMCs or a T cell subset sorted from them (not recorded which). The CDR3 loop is CASSRWAEDSYEQYF. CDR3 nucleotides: TGCGCCAGCAGCCGCTGGGCGGAAGACTCCTACGAGCAGTACTTC.